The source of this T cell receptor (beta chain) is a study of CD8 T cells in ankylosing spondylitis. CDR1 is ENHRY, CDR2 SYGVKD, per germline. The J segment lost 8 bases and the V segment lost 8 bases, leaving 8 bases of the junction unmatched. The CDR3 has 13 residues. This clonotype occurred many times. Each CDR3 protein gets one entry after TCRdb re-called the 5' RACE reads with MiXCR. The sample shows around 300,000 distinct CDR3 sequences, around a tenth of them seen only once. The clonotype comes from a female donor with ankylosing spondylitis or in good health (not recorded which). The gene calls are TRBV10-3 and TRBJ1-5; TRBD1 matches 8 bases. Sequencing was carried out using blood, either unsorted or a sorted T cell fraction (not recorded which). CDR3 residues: CAIGRQGMEPQHF. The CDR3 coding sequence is TGTGCCATCGGCCGACAGGGGATGGAGCCCCAGCATTTT.